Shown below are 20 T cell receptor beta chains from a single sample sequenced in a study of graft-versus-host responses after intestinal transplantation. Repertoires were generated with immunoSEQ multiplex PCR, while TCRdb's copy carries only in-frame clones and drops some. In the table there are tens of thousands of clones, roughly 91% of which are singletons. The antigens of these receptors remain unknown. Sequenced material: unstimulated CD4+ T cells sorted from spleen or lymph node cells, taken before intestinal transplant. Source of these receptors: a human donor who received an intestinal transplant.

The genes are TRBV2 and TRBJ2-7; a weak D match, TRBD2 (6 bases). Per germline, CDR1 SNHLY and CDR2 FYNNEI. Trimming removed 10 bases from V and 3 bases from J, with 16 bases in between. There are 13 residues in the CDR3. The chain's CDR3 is CATSRDGSYEQYF. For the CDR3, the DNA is TGTGCCACCTCCCGGGACGGGAGCTACGAGCAGTACTTC. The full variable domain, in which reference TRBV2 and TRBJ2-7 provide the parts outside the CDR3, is EPEVTQTPSHQVTQMGQEVILRCVPISNHLYFYWYRQILGQKVEFLVSFYNNEISEKSEIFDDQFSVERPDGSNFTLKIRSTKLEDSAMYFCATSRDGSYEQYFGPGTRLTVT.

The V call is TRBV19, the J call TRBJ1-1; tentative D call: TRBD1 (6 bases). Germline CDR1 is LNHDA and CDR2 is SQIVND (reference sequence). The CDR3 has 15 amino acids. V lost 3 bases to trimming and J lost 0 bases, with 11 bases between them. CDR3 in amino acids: CASSMQGLVNTEAFF. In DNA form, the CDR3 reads TGTGCCAGTAGTATGCAGGGGTTAGTGAACACTGAAGCTTTCTTT.

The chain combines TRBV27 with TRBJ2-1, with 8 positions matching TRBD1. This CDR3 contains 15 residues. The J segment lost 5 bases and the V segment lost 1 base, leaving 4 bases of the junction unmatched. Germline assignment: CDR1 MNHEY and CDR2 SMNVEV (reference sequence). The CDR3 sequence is CASSLWGTGNNEQFF. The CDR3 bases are TGTGCCAGCAGTTTATGGGGGACAGGAAACAATGAGCAGTTCTTC.

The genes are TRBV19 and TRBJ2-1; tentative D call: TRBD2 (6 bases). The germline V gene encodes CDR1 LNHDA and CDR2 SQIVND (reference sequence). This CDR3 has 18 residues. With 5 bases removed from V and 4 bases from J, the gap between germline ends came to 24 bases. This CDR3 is CASSSRGGTSLRYNEQFF. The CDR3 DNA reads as TGTGCCAGTAGTTCCCGTGGAGGGACTTCCTTAAGATACAATGAGCAGTTCTTC.

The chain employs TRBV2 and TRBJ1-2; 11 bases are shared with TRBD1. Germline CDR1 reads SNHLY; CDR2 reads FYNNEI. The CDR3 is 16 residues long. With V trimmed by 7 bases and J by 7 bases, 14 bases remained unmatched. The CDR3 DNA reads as TGTGCCAGCATCTTTAGGACAGGGGGCGAACGGAGTGGCTACACCTTC. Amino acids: CASIFRTGGERSGYTF.

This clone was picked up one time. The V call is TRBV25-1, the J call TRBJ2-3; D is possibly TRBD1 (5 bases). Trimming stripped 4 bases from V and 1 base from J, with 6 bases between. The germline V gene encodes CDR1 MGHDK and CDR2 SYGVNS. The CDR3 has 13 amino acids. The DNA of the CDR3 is TGTGCCAGCAGTGTGACAGGCACAGATACGCAGTATTTT. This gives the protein CASSVTGTDTQYF.

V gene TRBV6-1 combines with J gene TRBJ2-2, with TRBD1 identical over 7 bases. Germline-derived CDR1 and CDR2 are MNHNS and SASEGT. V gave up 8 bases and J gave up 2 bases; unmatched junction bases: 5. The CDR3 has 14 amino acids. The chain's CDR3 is CASPRDRNTGELFF. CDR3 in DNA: TGTGCCAGCCCCCGGGACAGAAACACCGGGGAGCTGTTTTTT.

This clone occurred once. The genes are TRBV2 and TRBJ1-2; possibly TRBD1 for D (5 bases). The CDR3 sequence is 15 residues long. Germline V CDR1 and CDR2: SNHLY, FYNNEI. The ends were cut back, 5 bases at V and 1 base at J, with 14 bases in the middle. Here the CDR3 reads CASSYDRIVNYGYTF. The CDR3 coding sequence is TGTGCCAGCAGTTACGACAGAATCGTTAACTATGGCTACACCTTC.

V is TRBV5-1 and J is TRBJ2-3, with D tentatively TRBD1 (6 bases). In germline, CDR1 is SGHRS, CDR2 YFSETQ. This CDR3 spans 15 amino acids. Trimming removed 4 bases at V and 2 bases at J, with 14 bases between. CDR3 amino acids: CASSTQGLSTDTQYF. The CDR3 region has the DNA TGCGCCAGCAGCACACAGGGATTGTCCACAGATACGCAGTATTTT.

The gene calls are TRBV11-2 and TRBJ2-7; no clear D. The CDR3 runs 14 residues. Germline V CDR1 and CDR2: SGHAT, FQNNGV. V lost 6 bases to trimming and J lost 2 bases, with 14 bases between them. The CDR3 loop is CASRTNPSTYEQYF. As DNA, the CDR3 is TGTGCCAGCAGGACAAACCCCTCGACCTACGAGCAGTACTTC.

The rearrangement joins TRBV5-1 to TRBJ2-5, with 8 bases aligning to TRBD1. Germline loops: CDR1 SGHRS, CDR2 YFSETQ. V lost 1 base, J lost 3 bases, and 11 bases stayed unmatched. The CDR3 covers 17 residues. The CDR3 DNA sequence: TGCGCCAGCAGCTTGAGGACAGGGAATTTACCCAAAGAGACCCAGTACTTC. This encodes CASSLRTGNLPKETQYF.

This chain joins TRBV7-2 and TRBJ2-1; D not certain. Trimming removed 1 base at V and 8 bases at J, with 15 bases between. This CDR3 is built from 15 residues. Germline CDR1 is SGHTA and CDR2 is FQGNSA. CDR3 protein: CASSLVLPSGDEQFF. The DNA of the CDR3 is TGTGCCAGCAGCTTAGTGCTCCCCTCGGGTGATGAGCAGTTCTTC. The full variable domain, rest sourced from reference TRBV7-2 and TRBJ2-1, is GAGVSQSPSNKVTEKGKDVELRCDPISGHTALYWYRQSLGQGLEFLIYFQGNSAPDKSGLPSDRFSAERTGGSVSTLTIQRTQQEDSAVYLCASSLVLPSGDEQFFGPGTRLTVL.

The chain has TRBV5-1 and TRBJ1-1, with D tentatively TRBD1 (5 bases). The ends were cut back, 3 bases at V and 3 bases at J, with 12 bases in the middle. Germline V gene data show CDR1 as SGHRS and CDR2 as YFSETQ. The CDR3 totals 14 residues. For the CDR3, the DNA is TGCGCCAGCAGCTACCGGTGGGGGGACACTGAAGCTTTCTTT. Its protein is CASSYRWGDTEAFF.

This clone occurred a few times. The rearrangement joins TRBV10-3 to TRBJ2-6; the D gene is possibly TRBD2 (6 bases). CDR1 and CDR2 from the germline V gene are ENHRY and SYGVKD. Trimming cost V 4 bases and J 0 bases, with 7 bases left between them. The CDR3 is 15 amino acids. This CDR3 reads CAISVGGSGANVLTF. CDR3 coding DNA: TGTGCCATCAGTGTCGGGGGCTCTGGGGCCAACGTCCTGACTTTC.

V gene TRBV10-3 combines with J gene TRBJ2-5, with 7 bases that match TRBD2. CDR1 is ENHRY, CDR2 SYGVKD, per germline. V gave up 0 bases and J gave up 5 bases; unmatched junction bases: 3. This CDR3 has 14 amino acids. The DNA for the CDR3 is TGTGCCATCAGTGAGTCGACGGGAGGCGAGACCCAGTACTTC. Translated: CAISESTGGETQYF.

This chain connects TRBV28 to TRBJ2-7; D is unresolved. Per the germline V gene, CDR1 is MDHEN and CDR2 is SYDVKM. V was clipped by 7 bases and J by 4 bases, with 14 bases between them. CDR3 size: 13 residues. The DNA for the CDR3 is TGTGCCAGCACCACTGGTGAAAGTTACGAGCAGTACTTC. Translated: CASTTGESYEQYF.

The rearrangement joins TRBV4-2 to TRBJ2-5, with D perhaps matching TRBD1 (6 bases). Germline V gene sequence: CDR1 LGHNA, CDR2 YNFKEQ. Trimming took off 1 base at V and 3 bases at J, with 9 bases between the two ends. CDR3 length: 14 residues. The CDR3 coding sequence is TGTGCCAGCAGCCAAGGCGAGGGGGAAGAGACCCAGTACTTC. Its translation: CASSQGEGEETQYF.

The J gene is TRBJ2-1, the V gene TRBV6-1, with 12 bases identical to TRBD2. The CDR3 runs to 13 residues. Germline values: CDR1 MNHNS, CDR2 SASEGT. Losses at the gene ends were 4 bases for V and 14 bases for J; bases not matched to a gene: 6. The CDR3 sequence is CASSAGLAGSEFF. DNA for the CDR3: TGTGCCAGCAGTGCTGGACTAGCGGGATCTGAGTTCTTC.

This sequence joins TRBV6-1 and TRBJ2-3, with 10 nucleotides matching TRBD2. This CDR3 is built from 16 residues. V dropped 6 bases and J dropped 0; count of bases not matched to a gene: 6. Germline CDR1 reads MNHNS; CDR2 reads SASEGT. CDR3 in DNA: TGTGCCAGCAGGGAACTAGCGGGGCTTAGCACAGATACGCAGTATTTT. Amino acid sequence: CASRELAGLSTDTQYF.

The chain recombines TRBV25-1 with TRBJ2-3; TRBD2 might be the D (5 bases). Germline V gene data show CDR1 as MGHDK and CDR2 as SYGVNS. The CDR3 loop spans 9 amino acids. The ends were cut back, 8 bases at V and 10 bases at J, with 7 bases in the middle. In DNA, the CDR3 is TGTGCCAGCCACGGGGCGCAGTATTTT. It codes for CASHGAQYF.